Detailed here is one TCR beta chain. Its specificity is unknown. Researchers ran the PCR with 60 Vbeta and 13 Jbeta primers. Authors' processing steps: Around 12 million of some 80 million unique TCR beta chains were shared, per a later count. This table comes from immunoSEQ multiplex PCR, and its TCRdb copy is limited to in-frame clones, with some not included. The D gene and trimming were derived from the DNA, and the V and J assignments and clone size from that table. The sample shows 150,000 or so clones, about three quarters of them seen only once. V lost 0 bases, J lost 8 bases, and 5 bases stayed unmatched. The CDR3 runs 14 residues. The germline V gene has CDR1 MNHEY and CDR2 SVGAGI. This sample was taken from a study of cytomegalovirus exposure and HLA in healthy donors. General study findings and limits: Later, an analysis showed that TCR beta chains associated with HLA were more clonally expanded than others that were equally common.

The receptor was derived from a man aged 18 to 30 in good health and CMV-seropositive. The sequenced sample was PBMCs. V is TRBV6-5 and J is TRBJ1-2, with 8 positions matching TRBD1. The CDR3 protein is CASSYSTGAKGYTF. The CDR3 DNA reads TGTGCCAGCAGTTACTCGACAGGGGCTAAAGGCTACACCTTC.